A selection of T cell receptor beta chains follows, all from one sample in a study of regulatory T cells in long-lasting Graves disease. TCRdb recomputed calls from the multiplex PCR reads with MiXCR, one row per CDR3 protein. The data contain 400,000 to 500,000 distinct CDR3 sequences, around 14% of them seen just once; the ten biggest clones take up around 17%. The same sample was also studied in work on T cells in Graves' hyperthyroidism and ophthalmopathy.

Source: peripheral blood mononuclear cells (PBMCs), taken at new diagnosis, from a patient treated with antithyroid drugs. Receptors were obtained from a woman aged 30 to 39 with Graves disease. Each CDR3 is given with its conserved first and last residue. A D gene is named only where the DNA matches it firmly. The listing skips clone size in some rows; elsewhere it reads once, few, many or a size class.

d_call | j_call | clone_size | v_call | cdr3_aa | cdr3_nt
NA | TRBJ1-2 | NA | TRBV13 | CASSSGGPNYGYTF | TGTGCCAGCAGCTCGGGGGGTCCTAACTATGGCTACACCTTC
NA | TRBJ2-1 | NA | TRBV29-1 | CSKVAAAYNEQFF | TGCAGCAAGGTAGCAGCTGCCTACAATGAGCAGTTCTTC
NA | TRBJ2-3 | many | TRBV6-5 | CASSLLGGLYTQYF | TGTGCCAGCAGTTTGTTAGGGGGACTTTATACGCAGTATTTT
NA | TRBJ2-2 | NA | TRBV28 | CASTSTGTGELFF | TGTGCCAGCACCTCGACAGGAACCGGGGAGCTGTTTTTT
NA | TRBJ1-2 | few | TRBV24-1 | CATSDPAMGYTF | TGTGCCACCAGTGACCCGGCTATGGGCTACACCTTC
TRBD2 | TRBJ2-3 | NA | TRBV4-1 | CASSQSGLAGEGDTQYF | TGCGCCAGCAGCCAATCCGGACTAGCGGGAGAGGGAGATACGCAGTATTTT
NA | TRBJ2-2 | many | TRBV2 | CASTLTLTGELFF | TGTGCCAGCACTCTCACCCTTACCGGGGAGCTGTTTTTT
TRBD2 | TRBJ2-7 | few | TRBV7-9 | CASSLTGSGSGYNEQYF | TGTGCCAGCAGCTTAACGGGAAGCGGGAGTGGCTACAATGAGCAGTACTTC
TRBD1 | TRBJ2-5 | many | TRBV29-1 | CSVARTGSKETQYF | TGCAGCGTTGCTCGGACAGGTTCTAAAGAGACCCAGTACTTC
NA | TRBJ2-7 | NA | TRBV10-3 | CAISGGQAYEQYF | TGTGCCATCAGTGGGGGACAAGCGTACGAGCAGTACTTC
NA | TRBJ2-7 | NA | TRBV19 | CASSTLAQAYEQYF | TGTGCCAGTAGTACCCTGGCTCAGGCCTACGAGCAGTACTTC
NA | TRBJ1-5 | many | TRBV6-5 | CASSYGAQVGDQPQHF | TGTGCCAGCAGTTACGGGGCCCAGGTTGGAGATCAGCCCCAGCATTTT
NA | TRBJ1-2 | few | TRBV5-6 | CASSLGRGNLYGYTF | TGTGCCAGCAGCTTGGGCAGGGGCAACCTCTATGGCTACACCTTC
TRBD1 | TRBJ2-1 | many | TRBV29-1 | CSVRPGQGVREQFF | TGCAGCGTTCGACCGGGACAGGGGGTCCGTGAGCAGTTCTTC
TRBD1 | TRBJ2-4 | NA | TRBV2 | CASSEAGTGWGVAKNIQYF | TGTGCCAGCAGTGAGGCCGGGACAGGGTGGGGGGTAGCCAAAAACATTCAGTACTTC
TRBD2 | TRBJ2-7 | NA | TRBV20-1 | CSARDSSGRAIYEQYF | TGCAGTGCTAGAGATTCGAGCGGGAGGGCCATTTACGAGCAGTACTTC
NA | TRBJ1-2 | NA | TRBV5-8 | CASSLGPDFAYGYTF | TGTGCCAGCAGCCTCGGCCCGGATTTTGCATATGGCTACACCTTC
NA | TRBJ1-1 | few | TRBV19 | CASSIQGSSPIVAFF | TGTGCCAGTAGTATCCAGGGCTCGTCTCCGATCGTCGCTTTCTTT
NA | TRBJ1-1 | many | TRBV7-9 | CASTFGGQAEAFF | TGTGCCAGCACCTTCGGGGGGCAGGCTGAAGCTTTCTTT
NA | TRBJ2-1 | many | TRBV5-4 | CASNNYGVDYNEQFF | TGTGCCAGCAACAACTACGGGGTTGACTACAATGAGCAGTTCTTC
TRBD2 | TRBJ2-3 | many | TRBV13 | CASSLGLAGGTQYF | TGTGCCAGCAGCTTGGGGCTAGCGGGAGGTACGCAGTATTTT
NA | TRBJ1-1 | NA | TRBV27 | CASSLDGGKHSPDSNTEAFF | TGTGCCAGCAGTTTAGATGGAGGGAAACATAGTCCCGACTCGAACACTGAAGCTTTCTTT
NA | TRBJ2-3 | many | TRBV14 | CASSQVADTQYF | TGTGCCAGCAGCCAAGTTGCAGATACGCAGTATTTT
TRBD2 | TRBJ2-3 | many | TRBV20-1 | CSAGIAGTDTQYF | TGCAGTGCTGGAATAGCGGGAACGGATACGCAGTATTTT
NA | TRBJ2-5 | few | TRBV15 | CATSSGQEQETQYF | TGTGCCACCAGCAGTGGGCAGGAGCAAGAGACCCAGTACTTC
TRBD1 | TRBJ2-2 | NA | TRBV20-1 | CSARNLFIGTGGNTGELFF | TGCAGTGCTAGAAACCTCTTCATAGGGACAGGGGGGAACACCGGGGAGCTGTTTTTT
NA | TRBJ1-2 | many | TRBV2 | CASTGGDYGYTF | TGTGCCAGCACCGGCGGAGACTATGGCTACACCTTC
NA | TRBJ2-5 | few | TRBV10-3 | CAHGAGETQYF | TGTGCCCACGGGGCGGGGGAGACCCAGTACTTC
TRBD2 | TRBJ2-1 | NA | TRBV12-3/TRBV12-4 | CASSARLAGVLDNEQFF | TGTGCCAGCAGTGCCCGACTAGCGGGAGTATTAGACAATGAGCAGTTCTTC
NA | TRBJ2-5 | many | TRBV20-1 | CSAFHRETQYF | TGCAGTGCTTTCCATCGAGAGACCCAGTACTTC
TRBD2 | TRBJ2-5 | NA | TRBV5-1 | CASSLRGVSSGQETQYF | TGCGCCAGCAGCTTGAGGGGGGTGTCTAGCGGGCAAGAGACCCAGTACTTC
NA | TRBJ1-1 | many | TRBV5-1 | CASSLGEWTEAFF | TGCGCCAGCAGCCTGGGCGAATGGACTGAAGCTTTCTTT